Here is one T cell receptor beta chain with its context. The data originate from a study of control samples from healthy donors and cancer patients. The CDR3 runs to 14 residues. Germline CDR1 is SQVTM and CDR2 is ANQGSEA. V was trimmed by 1 base and J by 1 base, leaving 10 bases between them. Generated by immunoSEQ multiplex PCR, the TCRdb table keeps only in-frame clones and is missing some. Of 95,000 to 150,000 clones in the sample, 87% were seen once. Sequencing was carried out using blood. This receptor was identified in a man aged 40-49 years in good health. The V gene is TRBV29-1, the J gene TRBJ1-1, with D unresolved. The CDR3 DNA is TGCAGCGTTGAAGGAGGACGTGGGAACACTGAAGCTTTCTTT. Translating gives CSVEGGRGNTEAFF.